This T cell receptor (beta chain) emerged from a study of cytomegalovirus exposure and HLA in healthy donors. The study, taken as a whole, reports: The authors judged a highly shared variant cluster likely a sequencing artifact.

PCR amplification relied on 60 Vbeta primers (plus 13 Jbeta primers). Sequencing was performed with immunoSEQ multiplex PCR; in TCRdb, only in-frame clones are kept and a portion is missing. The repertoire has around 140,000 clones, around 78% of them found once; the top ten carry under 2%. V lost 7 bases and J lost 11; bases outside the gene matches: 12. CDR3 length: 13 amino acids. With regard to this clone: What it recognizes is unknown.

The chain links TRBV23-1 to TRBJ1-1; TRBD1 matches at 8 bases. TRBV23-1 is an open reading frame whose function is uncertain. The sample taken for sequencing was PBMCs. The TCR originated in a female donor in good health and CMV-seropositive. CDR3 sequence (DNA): TGCGCCAGCATTTCGACAGGGGTGAGTGTCGCTTTCTTT. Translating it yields CASISTGVSVAFF.